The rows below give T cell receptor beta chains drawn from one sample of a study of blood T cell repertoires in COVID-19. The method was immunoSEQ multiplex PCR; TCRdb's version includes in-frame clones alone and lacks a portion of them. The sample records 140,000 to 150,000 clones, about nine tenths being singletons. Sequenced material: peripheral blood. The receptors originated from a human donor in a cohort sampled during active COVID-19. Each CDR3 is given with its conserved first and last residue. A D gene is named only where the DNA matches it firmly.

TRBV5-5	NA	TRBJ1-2	CASSLIGQEMTF
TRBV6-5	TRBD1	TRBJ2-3	CASSPGGSSTDTQYF
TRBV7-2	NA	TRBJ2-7	CASSLVRVDEQYF
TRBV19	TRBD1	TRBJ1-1	CASSITGGVTEAFF
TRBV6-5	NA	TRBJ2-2	CASSYNAGVTGELFF
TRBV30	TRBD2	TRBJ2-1	CAWSFGLAGGRANEQFF
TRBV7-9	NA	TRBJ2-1	CASSLPSTGYNEQFF
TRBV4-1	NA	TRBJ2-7	CASSQGQGSYEQYF
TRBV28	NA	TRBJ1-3	CASSSGGSGNTIYF
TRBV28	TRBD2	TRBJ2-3	CASSSPFAGEGTDTQYF
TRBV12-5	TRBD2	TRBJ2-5	CASGPGTSGNLGETQYF
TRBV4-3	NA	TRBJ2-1	CASSQDWSGDEQFF
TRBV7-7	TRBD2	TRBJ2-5	CASSLAVGLAANQETQYF
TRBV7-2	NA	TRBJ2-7	CASIATRGNYEQYF
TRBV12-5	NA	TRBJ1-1	CASGLDTQANTEAFF
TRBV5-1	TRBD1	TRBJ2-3	CASRQSGTGADTQYF
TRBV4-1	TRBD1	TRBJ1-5	CASSHGQANQPQHF
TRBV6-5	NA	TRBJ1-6	CASSYRLDSPLHF
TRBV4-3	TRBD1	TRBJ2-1	CASRRTGGGEQFF
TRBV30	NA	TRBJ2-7	CAWSAGLSPYEQYF
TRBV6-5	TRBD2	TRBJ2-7	CASRSGLADYEQYF
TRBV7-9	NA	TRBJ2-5	CASSPGTGRQETQYF
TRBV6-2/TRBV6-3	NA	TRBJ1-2	CASSQDSYGYTF
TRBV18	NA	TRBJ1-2	CASSDGAVGGYTF
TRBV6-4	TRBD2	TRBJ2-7	CASSELAGGLGEQYF
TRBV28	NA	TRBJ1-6	CATTGRADSPLHF
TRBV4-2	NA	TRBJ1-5	CASSQDHGGERPQHF
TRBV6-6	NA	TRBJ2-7	CASNLGAYEQYF
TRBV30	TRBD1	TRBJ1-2	CAYDRDRDRSGYTF
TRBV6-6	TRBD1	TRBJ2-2	CASSPTRTGTNTGELFF
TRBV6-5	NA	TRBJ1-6	CASSLRTPVRDSPLHF
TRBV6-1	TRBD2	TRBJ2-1	CASSEYEVLAGNNEQFF
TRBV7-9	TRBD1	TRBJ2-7	CASSLGTGSYEQYF
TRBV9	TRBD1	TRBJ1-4	CASSAGTGGVAEKLFF
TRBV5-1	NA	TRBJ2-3	CASSLAGKSTDTQYF
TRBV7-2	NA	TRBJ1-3	CASSLVGRGTGNTIYF
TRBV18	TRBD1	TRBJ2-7	CASSQNRGRSIEQYF
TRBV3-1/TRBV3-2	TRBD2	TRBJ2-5	CASSLNRGGTQYF
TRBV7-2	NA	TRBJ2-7	CASSTSQGFEQYF
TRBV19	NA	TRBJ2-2	CASSILVETGELFF
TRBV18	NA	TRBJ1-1	CASSPGQNTEAFF
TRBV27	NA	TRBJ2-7	CASSLEAGWYEQYF
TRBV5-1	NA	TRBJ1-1	CASSLAAGMNTEAFF
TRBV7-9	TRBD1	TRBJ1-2	CASRGQGARRGYTF
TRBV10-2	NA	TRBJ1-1	CASTPGSTEAFF
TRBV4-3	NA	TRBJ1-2	CASSPGGRKGYTF
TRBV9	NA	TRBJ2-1	CASSVGVGSTYNEQFF
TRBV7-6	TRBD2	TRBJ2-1	CASSSGIFQRGGLGEQFF
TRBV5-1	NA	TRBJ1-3	CASSRSGTEGNTIYF